This record looks at one TCR beta chain sequence and its context. Repertoires were generated with immunoSEQ multiplex PCR, while TCRdb's copy carries only in-frame clones and drops some. Seen here are 12,000 or so clones, about 80% observed once, and the top ten hold under 4.5%. CDR1 is MNHEY and CDR2 is SMNVEV in the germline V gene (reference sequence). V dropped 5 bases and J dropped 4 bases, with 9 bases sitting between them. The CDR3 runs 14 residues. Control samples came 1 year after myeloablative marrow transplants with methotrexate plus calcineurin inhibitor. The data were obtained in a study of T cells after posttransplantation cyclophosphamide.

The chain combines TRBV27 with TRBJ1-6, with a tentative D call TRBD1 (6 bases). The source is a young adult male patient who received an allogeneic stem cell transplant from an unrelated donor, was CMV-positive, and had acute GVHD only. Some T cells here may be from the graft donor. Sequencing was performed on PBMCs, taken about 380 days after allogeneic stem cell transplant with calcineurin inhibitor and methotrexate. The CDR3 is CASSIGQYNSPLHF. The DNA for the CDR3 is TGTGCCAGCAGTATTGGACAGTATAATTCACCCCTCCACTTT.